A selection of T cell receptor beta chains follows, all from one sample in a study of response to subunit inactivated influenza vaccine. Using its own MiXCR run on the RT-PCR reads, TCRdb lists one record per CDR3 protein. The sample holds about 480,000 distinct CDR3 sequences; over 9.5% are singletons and the top ten take more than 10%. The sample here was PBMCs from blood, taken 45 days after vaccination. These receptors were obtained from a man aged 50 or older who received an inactivated influenza vaccine. Both conserved end residues are part of each CDR3. The D gene is left open where the match is weak. Clone sizes are given selectively: once, few, many, or a class where the clone is expanded.

v_gene: TRBV7-2; d_gene: TRBD2; abundance: -; j_gene: TRBJ2-1; CDR3nt: TGTGCCAGCAGCTTCTGGACTAGCGGGAGGGCACGTGAGCAGTTCTTC; CDR3aa: CASSFWTSGRAREQFF
v_gene: TRBV5-1; d_gene: -; abundance: many; j_gene: TRBJ2-2; CDR3nt: TGCGCCAGCAGCTCCAGGGTTGGCGACACCGGGGAGCTGTTTTTT; CDR3aa: CASSSRVGDTGELFF
v_gene: TRBV6-4; d_gene: TRBD1; abundance: many; j_gene: TRBJ1-5; CDR3nt: TGTGCCAGCAGTGAACAGGGGCGCAATCAGCCCCAGCATTTT; CDR3aa: CASSEQGRNQPQHF
v_gene: TRBV9; d_gene: TRBD1; abundance: -; j_gene: TRBJ2-3; CDR3nt: TGTGCCAGCAGCGTAGAAGGGGGCCCGGGTACGCAGTATTTT; CDR3aa: CASSVEGGPGTQYF
v_gene: TRBV20-1; d_gene: TRBD1; abundance: few; j_gene: TRBJ1-5; CDR3nt: TGCAGTGCAAACCGACAGGGGATATTCAATCAGCCCCAGCATTTT; CDR3aa: CSANRQGIFNQPQHF
v_gene: TRBV20-1; d_gene: TRBD1; abundance: many; j_gene: TRBJ2-1; CDR3nt: TGCAGTGCACCCCCGACAGGGGTGAATGAGCAGTTCTTC; CDR3aa: CSAPPTGVNEQFF
v_gene: TRBV11-2; d_gene: -; abundance: -; j_gene: TRBJ2-2; CDR3nt: TGTGCCAGCAGCTCCTCTCGAGGGGAAACCGGGGAGCTGTTTTTT; CDR3aa: CASSSSRGETGELFF
v_gene: TRBV12-3/TRBV12-4; d_gene: TRBD2; abundance: few; j_gene: TRBJ2-3; CDR3nt: TGTGCCAGCAGTTTATCTAGCGGGGCCGCAGATACGCAGTATTTT; CDR3aa: CASSLSSGAADTQYF
v_gene: TRBV20-1; d_gene: -; abundance: few; j_gene: TRBJ2-3; CDR3nt: TGCAGTGCTGCCCGTACTAGCAACCCAGATACGCAGTATTTT; CDR3aa: CSAARTSNPDTQYF
v_gene: TRBV6-1; d_gene: -; abundance: few; j_gene: TRBJ2-2; CDR3nt: TGTGCCAGCTGGCGATTGCGGGGCACCGGGGAGCTGTTTTTT; CDR3aa: CASWRLRGTGELFF
v_gene: TRBV30; d_gene: -; abundance: -; j_gene: TRBJ1-2; CDR3nt: TGTGCCTGGAGTGTCATTGACAGTGCTAACTATGGCTACACCTTC; CDR3aa: CAWSVIDSANYGYTF
v_gene: TRBV27; d_gene: TRBD2; abundance: few; j_gene: TRBJ2-1; CDR3nt: TGTGCCAGCAGTCCCCAGGGACTATTTCCGTTCTTC; CDR3aa: CASSPQGLFPFF
v_gene: TRBV7-2; d_gene: TRBD2; abundance: -; j_gene: TRBJ2-3; CDR3nt: TGTGCCAGCAGGTCTATGGCGGGAGGGCCAGGAAATACGCAGTATTTT; CDR3aa: CASRSMAGGPGNTQYF
v_gene: TRBV14; d_gene: TRBD2; abundance: -; j_gene: TRBJ2-7; CDR3nt: TGTGCCATCCCACGCGGGACTAGCGGGAGCGCTTCCTACGAGCAGTACTTC; CDR3aa: CAIPRGTSGSASYEQYF
v_gene: TRBV6-2/TRBV6-3; d_gene: -; abundance: -; j_gene: TRBJ2-1; CDR3nt: TGTGCCAGCATCCCCTCCGGGATAGGGGGTGGCCACAATGAGCAGTTCTTC; CDR3aa: CASIPSGIGGGHNEQFF
v_gene: TRBV10-3; d_gene: -; abundance: -; j_gene: TRBJ1-5; CDR3nt: TGTGCCATCAGTCCGGGAGGCAATCAGCCCCAGCATTTT; CDR3aa: CAISPGGNQPQHF
v_gene: TRBV2; d_gene: -; abundance: many; j_gene: TRBJ2-5; CDR3nt: TGTGCCAGCAGCGTCAGGGAGACCCAGTACTTC; CDR3aa: CASSVRETQYF
v_gene: TRBV7-9; d_gene: -; abundance: many; j_gene: TRBJ1-4; CDR3nt: TGTGCCAGCAGAAATATCAGGGTAGATGAAAAACTGTTTTTT; CDR3aa: CASRNIRVDEKLFF
v_gene: TRBV7-7; d_gene: -; abundance: few; j_gene: TRBJ2-5; CDR3nt: TGTGCTAGCAGCCTAGTTCATGTTGGAGAGACCCAGTACTTC; CDR3aa: CASSLVHVGETQYF
v_gene: TRBV20-1; d_gene: -; abundance: -; j_gene: TRBJ2-7; CDR3nt: TGCAGTGCTAGATCCCCGGGAACCTACGAGCAGTACTTC; CDR3aa: CSARSPGTYEQYF
v_gene: TRBV9; d_gene: TRBD1; abundance: many; j_gene: TRBJ2-1; CDR3nt: TGTGCCAGCAGCGCCGGGACAGCTACCTACAATGAGCAGTTCTTC; CDR3aa: CASSAGTATYNEQFF
v_gene: TRBV6-1; d_gene: TRBD2; abundance: few; j_gene: TRBJ2-1; CDR3nt: TGTGCCAGCAGTCTCATTTCGGGGGGGATACCTTTAGATGAGCAGTTCTTC; CDR3aa: CASSLISGGIPLDEQFF
v_gene: TRBV5-1; d_gene: -; abundance: -; j_gene: TRBJ1-2; CDR3nt: TGCGCCAGCAGCCCGCGGGGAACGAGCTATGGCTACACCTTC; CDR3aa: CASSPRGTSYGYTF
v_gene: TRBV12-3/TRBV12-4; d_gene: -; abundance: -; j_gene: TRBJ2-7; CDR3nt: TGTGCCAGCAATATAGGGATAGGCTACGAGCAGTACTTC; CDR3aa: CASNIGIGYEQYF
v_gene: TRBV6-4; d_gene: TRBD1; abundance: few; j_gene: TRBJ1-1; CDR3nt: TGTGCCAGCAGTGACTCCTTTAAAGGGGGCCGAGGGACTGAAGCTTTCTTT; CDR3aa: CASSDSFKGGRGTEAFF
v_gene: TRBV19; d_gene: -; abundance: -; j_gene: TRBJ2-3; CDR3nt: TGTGCCAGTAGTATCCGTGTTCTGAACACAGATACGCAGTATTTT; CDR3aa: CASSIRVLNTDTQYF
v_gene: TRBV12-3/TRBV12-4; d_gene: -; abundance: many; j_gene: TRBJ2-7; CDR3nt: TGTGCCAGCAGTTTAGGCAGGGCGGGCTACGAGCAGTACTTC; CDR3aa: CASSLGRAGYEQYF
v_gene: TRBV12-3/TRBV12-4; d_gene: -; abundance: many; j_gene: TRBJ2-7; CDR3nt: TGTGCCAGCAGTTTAGGACAGCCAAAGCAGTACTTC; CDR3aa: CASSLGQPKQYF
v_gene: TRBV29-1; d_gene: -; abundance: few; j_gene: TRBJ2-7; CDR3nt: TGCAGCGTTGGGACAGCGGGCTACGAGCAGTACTTC; CDR3aa: CSVGTAGYEQYF
v_gene: TRBV7-2; d_gene: TRBD1; abundance: many; j_gene: TRBJ1-1; CDR3nt: TGTGCCAGCAGCTTAGTCCTGGGACAGGGGCGGGCTTTCTTT; CDR3aa: CASSLVLGQGRAFF
v_gene: TRBV9; d_gene: TRBD1; abundance: many; j_gene: TRBJ2-1; CDR3nt: TGTGCCAGCAGCGCCCGACAGGGCGGCTTCCGTGAGCAGTTCTTC; CDR3aa: CASSARQGGFREQFF
v_gene: TRBV12-3/TRBV12-4; d_gene: TRBD1; abundance: -; j_gene: TRBJ2-5; CDR3nt: TGTGCCAGCACCTCCGGGACAGGGCTGAAGACCCAGTACTTC; CDR3aa: CASTSGTGLKTQYF
v_gene: TRBV20-1; d_gene: -; abundance: -; j_gene: TRBJ2-3; CDR3nt: TGCAGTGCTAGAGGGGGGCCCACAGATACGCAGTATTTT; CDR3aa: CSARGGPTDTQYF
v_gene: TRBV5-1; d_gene: -; abundance: -; j_gene: TRBJ1-2; CDR3nt: TGCGCCAGCAGCTTGGCCAAAGACGGGAACTATGGCTACACCTTC; CDR3aa: CASSLAKDGNYGYTF
v_gene: TRBV10-3; d_gene: -; abundance: few; j_gene: TRBJ1-2; CDR3nt: TGTGCCATCAGTGATTCCCCAGGCATAGGCTACACCTTC; CDR3aa: CAISDSPGIGYTF
v_gene: TRBV20-1; d_gene: -; abundance: few; j_gene: TRBJ2-1; CDR3nt: TGCAGTGCTAGAGTAGGGGGAGCGGGGACCTACAATGAGCAGTTCTTC; CDR3aa: CSARVGGAGTYNEQFF
v_gene: TRBV11-1; d_gene: -; abundance: few; j_gene: TRBJ1-1; CDR3nt: TGTGCCAGCAGCTTAGACACCTTCCCGTATCCCCTGAACACTGAAGCTTTCTTT; CDR3aa: CASSLDTFPYPLNTEAFF
v_gene: TRBV28; d_gene: TRBD2; abundance: -; j_gene: TRBJ2-7; CDR3nt: TGTGCCAGCAGCATAAGCGGGAGGGCCTACGAGCAGTACTTC; CDR3aa: CASSISGRAYEQYF
v_gene: TRBV5-1; d_gene: -; abundance: few; j_gene: TRBJ2-1; CDR3nt: TGCGCCAGCAGAAACCCTCTGGGGCGGCTTTGGAATGAGCAGTTCTTC; CDR3aa: CASRNPLGRLWNEQFF
v_gene: TRBV6-2/TRBV6-3; d_gene: -; abundance: -; j_gene: TRBJ2-3; CDR3nt: TGTGCCAGCAGTTACACCGAGGCGGAAACACGCACAGATACGCAGTATTTT; CDR3aa: CASSYTEAETRTDTQYF
v_gene: TRBV3-1; d_gene: -; abundance: -; j_gene: TRBJ2-7; CDR3nt: TGTGCCAGCAGCCAAGGAGGCGGTCCTTCCTACGAGCAGTACTTC; CDR3aa: CASSQGGGPSYEQYF
v_gene: TRBV6-2/TRBV6-3; d_gene: TRBD1; abundance: -; j_gene: TRBJ1-1; CDR3nt: TGTGCCAGCACGACGAGGGACAGGGTCACTGAAGCTTTCTTT; CDR3aa: CASTTRDRVTEAFF
v_gene: TRBV7-2; d_gene: -; abundance: -; j_gene: TRBJ2-6; CDR3nt: TGTGCCAGCAGCTTCGGGGGTTGGGCCAACGTCCTGACTTTC; CDR3aa: CASSFGGWANVLTF
v_gene: TRBV2; d_gene: TRBD2; abundance: -; j_gene: TRBJ2-3; CDR3nt: TGTGCCAGCAGAATTCTAGCGGGACGCACAGATACGCAGTATTTT; CDR3aa: CASRILAGRTDTQYF
v_gene: TRBV4-3; d_gene: -; abundance: -; j_gene: TRBJ2-7; CDR3nt: TGCGCCAGCAGCCATCTTCAGGGGCCGCACTACGAGCAGTACTTC; CDR3aa: CASSHLQGPHYEQYF